The 28 T cell receptor beta chains listed next were all sequenced from one sample in a study of blood T cell repertoires in COVID-19. The method was immunoSEQ multiplex PCR; TCRdb's version includes in-frame clones alone and lacks a portion of them. The table lists fewer than 250,000 clones, 86% of them singletons, with around 2.1% in the top ten. Sequenced input: PBMCs or T cells enriched from blood (not recorded which). Receptors originate from a woman aged 50 to 60 who had recovered from COVID-19.

The chain is built from TRBV30 and TRBJ1-1; maybe TRBD1 (5 bases). With 4 bases removed from V and 5 bases from J, the gap between germline ends came to 14 bases. The germline gives CDR1 GTSNPN, CDR2 SVGIG (reference sequence). The CDR3 loop spans 13 amino acids. CDR3 sequence reads: CAWTMGLRTEAFF. CDR3 nucleotide sequence: TGTGCCTGGACTATGGGGCTGAGGACTGAAGCTTTCTTT.

The chain combines TRBV27 with TRBJ2-7, with 9 positions matching TRBD2. The germline V gene encodes CDR1 MNHEY and CDR2 SMNVEV (reference sequence). V lost 6 bases to trimming and J lost 3 bases; unmatched junction nucleotides: 12. This CDR3 comprises 16 residues. Written as DNA, the CDR3 is TGTGCCAGCAGACCAGCGGGAGGAGTGGGGGGCTACGAGCAGTACTTC. Protein: CASRPAGGVGGYEQYF.

This clone was detected once. The V and J genes are TRBV6-2 or TRBV6-3 and TRBJ2-3, with TRBD2 identical over 7 bases. CDR3 length equals 16 residues. The V gene end was trimmed by 2 bases and the J gene end by 0 bases; junction bases not matched to a gene: 5. Germline values: CDR1 MNHEY, CDR2 SVGEGT. As DNA, the CDR3 is TGTGCCAGCAGTTACGCGCGGGAGTTGAGCACAGATACGCAGTATTTT. Encoded protein: CASSYARELSTDTQYF.

This clone was detected only once. V and J are TRBV19 and TRBJ1-6; D might be TRBD1 (5 bases). This CDR3 has 13 amino acids. Trimming shortened V by 9 bases and J by 13 bases, and 19 bases separated the two germline ends. CDR1 is LNHDA, CDR2 SQIVND, per germline (reference sequence). The chain's CDR3 is CARLRVGLPPLHF. Written as DNA, the CDR3 is TGTGCCAGACTCAGGGTCGGACTACCGCCCCTCCACTTT.

The genes are TRBV21-1 and TRBJ1-4; the table calls TRBD1, which could not be checked here. TRBV21-1 is a listed pseudogene. This CDR3 region has 17 residues. CDR3 residues: CASSKEAGQRRNEKLFF. In nucleotides, the CDR3 is TGTGCCAGCAGCAAAGAGGCGGGACAGCGAAGGAATGAAAAACTGTTTTTT.

This clone came up a few times. The V call is TRBV7-9, the J call TRBJ1-5; TRBD1 might be the D (5 bases). CDR3 size: 13 residues. The germline V and J ends were trimmed by 5 bases and 9 bases, with 14 bases remaining between them. Germline CDR1 reads SEHNR; CDR2 reads FQNEAQ (reference sequence). CDR3 region: CASSITRARPQHF. In DNA form, the CDR3 reads TGTGCCAGCAGCATCACCAGGGCGCGGCCCCAGCATTTT.

The chain employs TRBV18 and TRBJ1-2; 8 nucleotides agree with TRBD1. The CDR3 is 15 residues long. Germline V gene sequence: CDR1 KGHSH, CDR2 LQKENI. J lost 7 bases, V lost 1 base, and 8 bases had no gene match. In nucleotides, the CDR3 is TGTGCCAGCTCACCACAAACAGGGGGTTCAACTGGCTACACCTTC. This encodes CASSPQTGGSTGYTF.

This clone is a singleton in its sample. The rearrangement joins TRBV28 to TRBJ2-2; 9 nucleotides agree with TRBD1. Looked up from germline, CDR1 is MDHEN and CDR2 is SYDVKM. With 5 bases clipped from V and 3 bases from J, the junction kept 4 bases outside the gene matches. The CDR3 is 15 residues long. CDR3 nucleotide sequence: TGTGCCAGCAGTCAACAGGGGGCGCACACCGGGGAGCTGTTTTTT. Its translation: CASSQQGAHTGELFF.

The CDR3 DNA sequence: TGCGCCAGCAGCCAAGACAGGGGAACAGATACGCAGTATTTT. Amino acid sequence: CASSQDRGTDTQYF. J is TRBJ2-3 and V is TRBV4-3; D is possibly TRBD1 (6 bases). The V end lost 0 bases, the J end lost 3 bases, and 7 bases lay between the germline ends. CDR1 and CDR2 from the germline V gene are LGHNA and YSLEER. This CDR3 has 14 amino acids.

In its sample, this clone was seen once. The gene calls are TRBV5-6 and TRBJ1-2; no clear D gene. V was shortened by 4 bases and J by 3 bases, with 10 bases between the two germline ends. Per germline, CDR1 SGHDT and CDR2 YYEEEE. This CDR3 spans 13 amino acids. The CDR3 region has the DNA TGTGCCAGCAGCCCCAGACATTACTATGGCTACACCTTC. It yields the protein CASSPRHYYGYTF. The full variable domain, with the rest looked up from reference TRBV5-6 and TRBJ1-2, is DAGVTQSPTHLIKTRGQQVTLRCSPKSGHDTVSWYQQALGQGPQFIFQYYEEEERQRGNFPDRFSGHQFPNYSSELNVNALLLGDSALYLCASSPRHYYGYTFGSGTRLTVV.

The V gene is TRBV7-2, the J gene TRBJ2-7; 12 bases line up with TRBD2. V gave up 5 bases and J gave up 6 bases; unmatched junction bases: 8. The V gene's germline CDR1 is SGHTA and CDR2 FQGNSA. There are 15 residues in the CDR3. CDR3 in DNA: TGTGCCAGCAGCGCCAAGACTAGCGGGAGTGGCGAGCAGTACTTC. Residues: CASSAKTSGSGEQYF.

The V and J genes are TRBV6-6 and TRBJ2-7; a possible D gene is TRBD1 (6 bases). V lost 6 bases and J 1 base, leaving 16 bases between the germline ends. The CDR3 loop spans 15 amino acids. CDR1 and CDR2 (germline): MNHNY, SVGAGI (reference sequence). The CDR3 sequence: CASRAGTSSSYEQYF. The DNA for the CDR3 is TGTGCCAGCAGGGCCGGGACATCCTCTTCCTACGAGCAGTACTTC.

This chain uses TRBV7-2 with TRBJ1-2, with 10 bases that match TRBD1. The CDR3 has 15 residues. Germline V gives CDR1 SGHTA, CDR2 FQGNSA. V lost 5 bases, J lost 4 bases, and 7 bases stayed unmatched. Here the CDR3 reads CASSRSTGGPYGYTF. Written as DNA, the CDR3 is TGTGCCAGCAGCAGATCGACAGGGGGCCCCTATGGCTACACCTTC.

The chain carries TRBV3-1 (or the pseudogene TRBV3-2) and TRBJ1-1; no definite D call. V shed 1 base and J shed 11 bases, with 8 bases lying between them. CDR1 and CDR2 from the germline V gene are LGHDT and YNNKEL (reference sequence). The CDR3 loop spans 11 amino acids. This CDR3 is CASSQGWHAFF. The CDR3 DNA sequence: TGTGCCAGCAGCCAAGGATGGCATGCTTTCTTT.

This clone was seen only once. The chain employs TRBV7-9 and TRBJ2-2; D may be TRBD1 (8 bases). The V end lost 5 bases, the J end lost 4 bases, and 17 bases lay between the germline ends. This CDR3 is built from 16 residues. Germline V gene sequence: CDR1 SEHNR, CDR2 FQNEAQ (reference sequence). CDR3 nucleotides: TGTGCCAGCAGCCACCCGGACAGGGAGGGCACCGGGGAGCTGTTTTTT. It codes for CASSHPDREGTGELFF. The variable domain in full, with the rest retrieved from reference TRBV7-9 and TRBJ2-2, is DTGVSQNPRHKITKRGQNVTFRCDPISEHNRLYWYRQTLGQGPEFLTYFQNEAQLEKSRLLSDRFSAERPKGSFSTLEIQRTEQGDSAMYLCASSHPDREGTGELFFGEGSRLTVL.

The chain uses TRBV5-6 and TRBJ1-6; D may be TRBD1 (5 bases). The germline V gene has CDR1 SGHDT and CDR2 YYEEEE. The CDR3 has 16 residues. V was pared by 4 bases and J by 0 bases, with 11 bases between. This chain's CDR3 is CASSPRGSSYNSPLHF. CDR3 DNA: TGTGCCAGCAGCCCCCGGGGGAGCTCCTATAATTCACCCCTCCACTTT. Using reference TRBV5-6 and TRBJ1-6 for the parts outside the CDR3, the full variable domain is DAGVTQSPTHLIKTRGQQVTLRCSPKSGHDTVSWYQQALGQGPQFIFQYYEEEERQRGNFPDRFSGHQFPNYSSELNVNALLLGDSALYLCASSPRGSSYNSPLHFGNGTRLTVT.

CDR3 loop: CASSPLTGSAKNIQYF. In DNA form, the CDR3 reads TGTGCCAGCAGCCCTTTGACAGGGTCAGCCAAAAACATTCAGTACTTC. This chain links TRBV4-2 with TRBJ2-4; 7 bases align to TRBD1. This CDR3 comprises 16 residues. Germline CDR1 LGHNA, CDR2 YNFKEQ. The trim removed 4 bases at V and 0 bases at J, leaving 6 bases unmatched.

With regard to this clone: The sample carries other DNA sequences with the same CDR3. The CDR3 protein is CASSPLPGMNTEAFF. DNA for the CDR3: TGTGCCAGCTCACCACTTCCGGGGATGAACACTGAAGCTTTCTTT. The rearrangement joins TRBV18 to TRBJ1-1, with D uncertain. The germline V gene encodes CDR1 KGHSH and CDR2 LQKENI. The CDR3 totals 15 residues. Trimming removed 1 base at V and 0 bases at J, with 9 bases between.

This sequence joins TRBV7-2 and TRBJ2-7, with TRBD1 as a possible D gene (5 bases). V lost 4 bases to trimming and J lost 7 bases, with 17 bases between them. The CDR3 runs to 14 residues. The V gene's germline CDR1 is SGHTA and CDR2 FQGNSA. The CDR3 protein is CASSSRQGIQEQYF. The CDR3, as DNA: TGTGCCAGCAGCTCGCGGCAGGGTATTCAGGAGCAGTACTTC.

The rearrangement joins TRBV6-8 to TRBJ2-2, with D perhaps TRBD2 (6 bases). This CDR3 has 16 amino acids. Germline V lookup: CDR1 MNHGY, CDR2 SAAAGT. The ends were cut back, 8 bases at V and 9 bases at J, with 25 bases in the middle. CDR3 protein: CASATYGGPPTRELFF. For the CDR3, the DNA is TGTGCCAGCGCGACGTACGGGGGTCCCCCAACCAGGGAGCTGTTTTTT.

About this clone: This CDR3 is also generated by other DNA sequences in the sample. The rearrangement links TRBV6-5 to TRBJ2-6, with D possibly being TRBD1 (6 bases). Germline assignment: CDR1 MNHEY and CDR2 SVGAGI. Trimming cost V 0 bases and J 0 bases, with 6 bases left between them. The CDR3 is 16 residues long. CDR3 sequence reads: CASSYSGGSGANVLTF. The CDR3 DNA follows: TGTGCCAGCAGTTACTCAGGGGGCTCTGGGGCCAACGTCCTGACTTTC.

The V and J genes are TRBV24-1 and TRBJ2-1, with 11 bases aligning to TRBD2. V lost 3 bases to trimming and J lost 7 bases; unmatched junction nucleotides: 10. In germline, CDR1 is KGHDR, CDR2 SFDVKD. The CDR3 contains 17 residues. The CDR3 DNA reads TGTGCCACCAGTGATCCGATGAGTAGCGGGAGGGGGAATGAGCAGTTCTTC. Amino acid sequence: CATSDPMSSGRGNEQFF.

This clone was counted only a few times. The V and J genes are TRBV21-1 and TRBJ2-7; the D call in the table, TRBD2, was not verified against the DNA. TRBV21-1 is assigned pseudogene status. This CDR3 region has 14 residues. The CDR3 DNA follows: TGTGCCAGCAGCAGGAGGGGCGTGACCTACGAGCAGTACTTC. Residues: CASSRRGVTYEQYF.

The chain carries TRBV6-6 and TRBJ1-6; TRBD1 matches 9 bases. The CDR3 sequence is 15 residues long. Germline trimming cut 6 bases from V and 7 bases from J; bases unmatched to any gene: 7. Germline assignment: CDR1 MNHNY and CDR2 SVGAGI (reference sequence). CDR3 sequence reads: CASSDPGQGNSPLHF. CDR3 coding DNA: TGTGCCAGCAGCGATCCGGGACAGGGCAATTCACCCCTCCACTTT.

CDR3 in amino acids: CASSSDRGAIRGGGNTIYF. In DNA, the CDR3 is TGTGCCAGCAGCTCAGATAGAGGCGCGATTCGGGGAGGCGGAAACACCATATATTTT. This rearrangement joins TRBV7-2 to TRBJ1-3; D remains unclear. Trimming cost V 4 bases and J 4 bases, with 26 bases left between them. Germline assignment: CDR1 SGHTA and CDR2 FQGNSA. This CDR3 region has 19 residues.

CDR3 amino acids: CATSRGPDQPQHF. CDR3 bases: TGTGCCACCAGCAGAGGTCCGGATCAGCCCCAGCATTTT. This sequence joins TRBV15 and TRBJ1-5, with D hard to call. Germline CDR1 and CDR2: LNHNV and YYDKDF (reference sequence). CDR3 length: 13 amino acids. V was trimmed by 1 base and J by 5 bases, leaving 6 bases between them.

The chain links TRBV19 to TRBJ2-2; no firm D call. Deletions cut 5 bases from V and 1 base from J, with 11 bases between. The germline CDR1 and CDR2 sequences are LNHDA and SQIVND (reference sequence). This CDR3 contains 15 residues. The CDR3 DNA sequence: TGTGCCAGTAGTCGGGTCAGCCTGAACACCGGGGAGCTGTTTTTT. This sequence encodes CASSRVSLNTGELFF.

The chain carries TRBV14 and TRBJ2-7; 8 bases are a match to TRBD1. The CDR3 covers 16 residues. The germline V gene encodes CDR1 SGHDN and CDR2 FVKESK. V trimming: 2 bases; J trimming: 2 bases; junction bases outside the gene matches: 8. Written as DNA, the CDR3 is TGTGCCAGCAGCCAAACGTGGACAGGGTTTCCCTACGAGCAGTACTTC. It is translated as CASSQTWTGFPYEQYF. The full variable domain, its missing parts supplied by reference TRBV14 and TRBJ2-7, is EAGVTQFPSHSVIEKGQTVTLRCDPISGHDNLYWYRRVMGKEIKFLLHFVKESKQDESGMPNNRFLAERTGGTYSTLKVQPAELEDSGVYFCASSQTWTGFPYEQYFGPGTRLTVT.